The T cell receptor (beta chain) described here comes from a study of T cells after yellow fever vaccination. The CDR3 is made up of 12 amino acids. From germline, CDR1 is MNHEY and CDR2 SVGEGT. Deletions cut 2 bases from V and 3 bases from J, with 5 bases between. Each CDR3 protein is one row after TCRdb ran MiXCR on the 5' RACE reads. The sample carries approximately 610,000 distinct CDR3 sequences, about a sixth recorded once. The specimen was PBMCs, collected less than 6 days after the first yellow fever vaccination. The chain employs TRBV6-2 or TRBV6-3 and TRBJ2-7, with D unclear. This receptor was obtained from a man between 18 and 29 years old who received the YFV17D yellow fever vaccine. The CDR3 is CASSYEVYEQYF. In DNA, the CDR3 is TGTGCCAGCAGTTACGAGGTCTACGAGCAGTACTTC.